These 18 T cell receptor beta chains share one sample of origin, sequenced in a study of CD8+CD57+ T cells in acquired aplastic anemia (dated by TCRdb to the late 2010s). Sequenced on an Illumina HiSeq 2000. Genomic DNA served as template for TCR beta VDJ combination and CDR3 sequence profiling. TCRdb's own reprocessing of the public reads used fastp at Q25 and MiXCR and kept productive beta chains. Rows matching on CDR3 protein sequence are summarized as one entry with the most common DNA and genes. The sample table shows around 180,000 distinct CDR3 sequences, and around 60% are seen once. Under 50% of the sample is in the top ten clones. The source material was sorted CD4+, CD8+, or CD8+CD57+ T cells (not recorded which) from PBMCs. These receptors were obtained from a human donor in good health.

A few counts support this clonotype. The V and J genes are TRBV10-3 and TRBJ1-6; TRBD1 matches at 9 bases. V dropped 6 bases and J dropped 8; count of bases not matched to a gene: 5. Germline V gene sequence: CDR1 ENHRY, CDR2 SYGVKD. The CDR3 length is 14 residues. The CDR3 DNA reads TGTGCCATCAGGCCGGGACAGGGTGATTCACCCCTCCACTTT. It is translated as CAIRPGQGDSPLHF.

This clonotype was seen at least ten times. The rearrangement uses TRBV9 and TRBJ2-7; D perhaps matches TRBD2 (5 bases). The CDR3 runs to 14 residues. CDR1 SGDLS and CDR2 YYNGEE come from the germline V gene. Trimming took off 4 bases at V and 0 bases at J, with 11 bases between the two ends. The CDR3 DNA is TGTGCCAGCAGCCCGGACTGGGGCTCCTACGAGCAGTACTTC. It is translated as CASSPDWGSYEQYF.

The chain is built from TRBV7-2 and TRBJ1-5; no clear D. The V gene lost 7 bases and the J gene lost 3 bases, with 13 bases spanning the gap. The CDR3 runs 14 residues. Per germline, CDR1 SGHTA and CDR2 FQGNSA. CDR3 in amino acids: CASNRHGDNQPQHF. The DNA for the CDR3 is TGTGCCAGCAACAGACACGGGGACAATCAGCCCCAGCATTTT. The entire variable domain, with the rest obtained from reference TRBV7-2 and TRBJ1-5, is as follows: GAGVSQSPSNKVTEKGKDVELRCDPISGHTALYWYRQSLGQGLEFLIYFQGNSAPDKSGLPSDRFSAERTGGSVSTLTIQRTQQEDSAVYLCASNRHGDNQPQHFGDGTRLSIL.

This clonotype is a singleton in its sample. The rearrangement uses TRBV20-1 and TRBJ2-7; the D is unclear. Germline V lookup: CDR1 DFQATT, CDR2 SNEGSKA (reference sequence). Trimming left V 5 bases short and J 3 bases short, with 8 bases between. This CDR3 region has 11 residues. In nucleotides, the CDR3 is TGCAGTGCTGGCGTCGTCTACGAGCAGTACTTC. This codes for CSAGVVYEQYF.

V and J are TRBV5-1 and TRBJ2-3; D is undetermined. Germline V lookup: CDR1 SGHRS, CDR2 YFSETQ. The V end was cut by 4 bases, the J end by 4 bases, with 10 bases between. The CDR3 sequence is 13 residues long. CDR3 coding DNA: TGCGCCAGCAGCCCCCGTGGGTCAGATACGCAGTATTTT. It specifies CASSPRGSDTQYF.

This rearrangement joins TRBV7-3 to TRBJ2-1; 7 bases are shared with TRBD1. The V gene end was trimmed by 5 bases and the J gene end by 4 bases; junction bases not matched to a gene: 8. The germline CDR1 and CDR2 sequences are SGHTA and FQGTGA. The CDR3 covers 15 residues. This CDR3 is CASSRQGDLYNEQFF. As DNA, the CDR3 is TGTGCCAGCAGCCGTCAGGGGGACCTTTACAATGAGCAGTTCTTC.

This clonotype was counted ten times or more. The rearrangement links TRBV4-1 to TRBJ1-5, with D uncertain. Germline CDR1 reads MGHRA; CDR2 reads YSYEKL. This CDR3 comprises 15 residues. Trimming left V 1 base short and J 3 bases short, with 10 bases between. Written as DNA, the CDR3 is TGCGCCAGCAGCCAAGTGCTCGAGCTCAATCAGCCCCAGCATTTT. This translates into CASSQVLELNQPQHF.

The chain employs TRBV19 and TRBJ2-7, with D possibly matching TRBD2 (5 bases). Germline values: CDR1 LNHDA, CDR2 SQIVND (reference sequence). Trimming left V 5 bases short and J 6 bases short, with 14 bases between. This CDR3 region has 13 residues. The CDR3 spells CASSPRRGFEQYF. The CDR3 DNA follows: TGTGCCAGTAGTCCGCGCCGAGGGTTCGAGCAGTACTTC.

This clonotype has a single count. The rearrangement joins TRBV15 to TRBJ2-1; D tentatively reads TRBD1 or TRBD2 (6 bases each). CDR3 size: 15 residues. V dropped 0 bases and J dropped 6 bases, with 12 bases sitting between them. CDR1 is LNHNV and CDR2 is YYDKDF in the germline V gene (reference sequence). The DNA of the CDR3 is TGTGCCACCAGCAGAGATGGGGGCGGGACCAATGAGCAGTTCTTC. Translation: CATSRDGGGTNEQFF.

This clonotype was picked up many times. Here the CDR3 reads CASSFEGGDTGELFF. The CDR3 region has the DNA TGTGCCAGCAGCTTTGAAGGGGGGGACACCGGGGAGCTGTTTTTT. This sequence joins TRBV7-3 and TRBJ2-2; perhaps TRBD2 as D (7 bases). Looked up from germline, CDR1 is SGHTA and CDR2 is FQGTGA. V lost 3 bases and J 3 bases, leaving 11 bases between the germline ends. The CDR3 is made up of 15 amino acids. The full variable domain, its missing parts supplied by reference TRBV7-3 and TRBJ2-2, is GAGVSQTPSNKVTEKGKYVELRCDPISGHTALYWYRQSLGQGPEFLIYFQGTGAADDSGLPNDRFFAVRPEGSVSTLKIQRTERGDSAVYLCASSFEGGDTGELFFGEGSRLTVL.

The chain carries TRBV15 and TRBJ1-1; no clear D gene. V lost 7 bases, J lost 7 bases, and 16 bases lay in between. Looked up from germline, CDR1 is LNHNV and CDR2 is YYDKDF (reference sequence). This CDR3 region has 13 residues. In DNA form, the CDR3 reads TGTGCCACCACCGGGCTTGAGTTTAGTGAAGCTTTCTTT. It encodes CATTGLEFSEAFF.

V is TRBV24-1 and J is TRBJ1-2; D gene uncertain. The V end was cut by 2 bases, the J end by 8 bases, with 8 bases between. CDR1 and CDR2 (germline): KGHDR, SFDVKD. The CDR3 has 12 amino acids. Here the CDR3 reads CATSDYAGGYTF. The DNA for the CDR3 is TGTGCCACCAGTGATTACGCGGGAGGCTACACCTTC.

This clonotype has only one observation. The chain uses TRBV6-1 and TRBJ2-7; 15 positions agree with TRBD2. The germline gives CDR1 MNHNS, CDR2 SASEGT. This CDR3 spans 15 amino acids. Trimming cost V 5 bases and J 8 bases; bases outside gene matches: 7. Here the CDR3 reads CASSYSGTSGGQQYF. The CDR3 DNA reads TGTGCCAGCAGTTACTCCGGGACTAGCGGGGGGCAGCAGTACTTC.

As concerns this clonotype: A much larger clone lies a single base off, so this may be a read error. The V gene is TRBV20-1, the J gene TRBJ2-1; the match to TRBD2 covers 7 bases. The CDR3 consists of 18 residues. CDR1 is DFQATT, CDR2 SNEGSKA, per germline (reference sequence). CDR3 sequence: CSARVALSAGERNNGQFF. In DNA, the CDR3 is TGCAGTGCTAGAGTGGCTCTGTCGGCGGGAGAAAGGAACAATGGGCAGTTCTTC.

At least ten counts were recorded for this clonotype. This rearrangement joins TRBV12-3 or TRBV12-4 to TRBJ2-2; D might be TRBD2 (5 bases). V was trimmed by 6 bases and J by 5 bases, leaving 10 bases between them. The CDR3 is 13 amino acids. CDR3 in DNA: TGTGCCAGCAGCCCGGGAAAAACCGGGGAGCTGTTTTTT. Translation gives CASSPGKTGELFF.

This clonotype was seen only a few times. The CDR3 region is CASSPTTLGELFF. Here the CDR3 DNA reads TGTGCCAGCAGCCCGACAACTCTCGGGGAGCTGTTTTTT. The V call is TRBV7-8, the J call TRBJ2-2; D is unresolved. The CDR3 consists of 13 residues. Germline CDR1 and CDR2: SGHVS and FQNEAQ. Trimming removed 5 bases from V and 7 bases from J, with 11 bases in between.

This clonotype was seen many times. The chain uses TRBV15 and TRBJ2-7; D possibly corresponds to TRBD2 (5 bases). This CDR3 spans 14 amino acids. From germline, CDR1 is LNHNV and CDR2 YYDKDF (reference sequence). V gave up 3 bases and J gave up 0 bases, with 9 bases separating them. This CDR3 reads CATSSSVSSYEQYF. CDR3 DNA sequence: TGTGCCACCAGCAGTAGCGTTAGCTCCTACGAGCAGTACTTC.

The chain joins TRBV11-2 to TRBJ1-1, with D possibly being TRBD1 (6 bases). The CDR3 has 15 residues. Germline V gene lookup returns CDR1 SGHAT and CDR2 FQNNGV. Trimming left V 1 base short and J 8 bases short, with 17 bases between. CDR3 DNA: TGTGCCAGCAGCTTAGCCCCGGGACAAGGTCGGGAAGCTTTCTTT. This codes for CASSLAPGQGREAFF.